These 14 T cell receptor beta chains originate from one sample sequenced in a study of T cells in Graves' hyperthyroidism and ophthalmopathy. Amplified TCR beta CDR3 regions derived from RNA transcripts. Primed by the HTBI set, a first-round RT-PCR was run on the TCR CDR3. Each CDR3 protein gets one entry after TCRdb re-called the multiplex PCR reads with MiXCR. The table includes 700,000 to 950,000 distinct CDR3 sequences, around a third detected once. What was sequenced was blood. Receptors were obtained from a woman aged 40 to 55 with Graves' hyperthyroidism.

This clonotype was recorded at least ten times. This sequence joins TRBV29-1 and TRBJ1-1, with a weak D call TRBD1 (5 bases). The length of the CDR3 is 13 residues. The germline gives CDR1 SQVTM, CDR2 ANQGSEA. The V gene lost 3 bases and the J gene lost 1 base, with 9 bases spanning the gap. The CDR3 DNA reads as TGCAGCGTTGACCCCGACAGGAACACTGAAGCTTTCTTT. It translates to CSVDPDRNTEAFF.

The V call is TRBV6-5, the J call TRBJ2-2; D not certain. Per the germline V gene, CDR1 is MNHEY and CDR2 is SVGAGI. The V and J ends lost 4 bases and 3 bases respectively, with 18 bases between them. There are 17 residues in the CDR3. The CDR3 reads CASSFRRLGADTGELFF. As DNA, the CDR3 is TGTGCCAGCAGTTTCCGTAGGCTCGGCGCAGACACCGGGGAGCTGTTTTTT.

The CDR3 bases are TGTGCCTGGAGTGCTAGCGGGATGTACGAGCAGTACTTC. The encoded protein is CAWSASGMYEQYF. The chain employs TRBV30 and TRBJ2-7, with 9 bases fitting TRBD2. V gave up 1 base and J gave up 4 bases; unmatched junction bases: 2. Germline V gene lookup returns CDR1 GTSNPN and CDR2 SVGIG (reference sequence). The CDR3 runs 13 residues.

This clonotype was seen ten or more times. This chain connects TRBV7-9 to TRBJ1-4; tentative D call: TRBD1 (6 bases). The ends were cut back, 5 bases at V and 7 bases at J, with 8 bases in the middle. Germline loops: CDR1 SEHNR, CDR2 FQNEAQ (reference sequence). The CDR3 length is 12 residues. As DNA, the CDR3 is TGTGCCAGCAGCCGGGGGGCTGAAAAACTGTTTTTT. Its protein product is CASSRGAEKLFF.

This clonotype was detected ten times or more. This chain joins TRBV7-6 and TRBJ1-5; 7 positions agree with TRBD1. V gave up 1 base and J gave up 7 bases; unmatched junction bases: 7. Per the germline V gene, CDR1 is SGHVS and CDR2 is FNYEAQ. The CDR3 has 15 residues. This CDR3 is CASSLGRQGGQPQHF. The CDR3, as DNA: TGTGCCAGCAGCTTAGGCCGACAGGGCGGACAGCCCCAGCATTTT. Looking up the rest from reference TRBV7-6 and TRBJ1-5 gives the full variable domain: GAGVSQSPRYKVTKRGQDVALRCDPISGHVSLYWYRQALGQGPEFLTYFNYEAQQDKSGLPNDRFSAERPEGSISTLTIQRTEQRDSAMYRCASSLGRQGGQPQHFGDGTRLSIL.

On this clonotype itself: Since a much larger clone is just one base distant, this may be a read error. This chain connects TRBV29-1 to TRBJ2-2; TRBD1 is a possible D gene (6 bases). The V gene lost 4 bases and the J gene lost 0 bases, with 12 bases spanning the gap. The CDR3 runs 15 residues. Germline V gives CDR1 SQVTM, CDR2 ANQGSEA. CDR3: CSVGWTASNTGELFF. The CDR3 nucleotides are TGCAGCGTTGGGTGGACAGCTTCGAACACCGGGGAGCTGTTTTTT.

This clonotype was seen a few times. The chain recombines TRBV12-3 or TRBV12-4 with TRBJ2-2; 10 nucleotides agree with TRBD2. V shed 6 bases, J shed 6 bases, and the junction held 7 bases outside the gene matches. CDR3 size: 15 residues. DNA for the CDR3: TGTGCCAGCAGCCCTGGGACTAGCGTACCCGGGGAGCTGTTTTTT. Protein: CASSPGTSVPGELFF.

The sample holds a few counts of this clonotype. The genes are TRBV24-1 and TRBJ2-5; D ambiguous. The V end lost 0 bases, the J end lost 5 bases, and 3 bases lay between the germline ends. The CDR3 covers 12 residues. Germline V gene data show CDR1 as KGHDR and CDR2 as SFDVKD. The chain's CDR3 is CATSDLKETQYF. DNA of the CDR3: TGTGCCACCAGTGATTTGAAGGAGACCCAGTACTTC.

Note on this clonotype: One junction end disagrees with the germline gene, perhaps due to a read error. The V gene is TRBV7-2, the J gene TRBJ2-5; 7 bases map to TRBD2. CDR1 is SGHTA, CDR2 FQGNSA, per germline. This CDR3 comprises 16 residues. The chain's CDR3 is CASSRYLREIQETQYF. The CDR3 bases are TGCGCCAGCAGCCGCTACCTGCGGGAGATCCAAGAGACCCAGTACTTC.

The table lists this clonotype with a count of one. The junction does not match germline at one end; this may be a read error. The chain employs TRBV27 and TRBJ1-5, with D tentatively TRBD1 (5 bases). This CDR3 has 16 residues. Germline V gives CDR1 MNHEY, CDR2 SMNVEV (reference sequence). CDR3 bases: TGTGCCAGCAGTTTATTCGGGGGTCTCGACAATCAGCCTCAGCATTTT. Protein sequence: CASSLFGGLDNQPQHF.

This clonotype was seen a handful of times. J is TRBJ2-7 and V is TRBV20-1; TRBD1 matches at 8 bases. Germline V CDR1 and CDR2: DFQATT, SNEGSKA (reference sequence). V was pared by 0 bases and J by 4 bases, with 8 bases of the junction left unmatched. The length of the CDR3 is 15 residues. The CDR3 loop reads CSARDETGGLYEQYF. CDR3 coding DNA: TGCAGTGCTAGAGATGAAACAGGGGGACTGTACGAGCAGTACTTC.

As to this clonotype: Relative to the germline gene, one junction end is altered; a read error may explain this. V and J are TRBV5-1 and TRBJ2-7, with 7 bases aligning to TRBD2. The CDR3 has 13 amino acids. Germline CDR1 is SGHRS and CDR2 is YFSETQ. The CDR3 spells CASSWGLLNEQCF. In DNA form, the CDR3 reads TGCGCCAGCAGCTGGGGACTATTGAACGAGCAGTGCTTC.

The table lists this clonotype with a few counts. The CDR3 bases are TGTGCCAGCAGCCCCACGGCCATGGCCATGGGATCACCCCTCCACTTT. It specifies CASSPTAMAMGSPLHF. This rearrangement joins TRBV3-1 to TRBJ1-6; D unclear. The V and J ends lost 4 bases and 10 bases respectively, with 20 bases between them. This CDR3 contains 16 residues. Germline lookup yields CDR1 LGHDT and CDR2 YNNKEL (reference sequence).

This clonotype was counted ten times or more. The CDR3 nucleotides read TGTGCCAGCAGCACGCGGGACAAAACAACTAATGAAAAACTGTTTTTT. This translates into CASSTRDKTTNEKLFF. The chain joins TRBV7-9 to TRBJ1-4; D may be TRBD1 (6 bases). V was cut by 5 bases and J by 0 bases, with 13 bases left in between. CDR1 is SEHNR, CDR2 FQNEAQ, per germline (reference sequence). CDR3 length equals 16 residues.